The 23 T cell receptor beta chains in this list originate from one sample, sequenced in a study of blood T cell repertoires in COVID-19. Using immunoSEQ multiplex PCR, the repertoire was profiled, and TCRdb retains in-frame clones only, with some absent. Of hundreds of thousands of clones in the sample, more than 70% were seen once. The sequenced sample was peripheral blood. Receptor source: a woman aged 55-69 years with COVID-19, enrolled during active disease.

CDR3 in amino acids: CASSPVARGLVGYTF. The CDR3, as DNA: TGTGCCAGCAGCCCCGTGGCCAGGGGGCTAGTTGGCTACACCTTC. The rearrangement links TRBV14 to TRBJ1-2; 8 bases align to TRBD1. This CDR3 is built from 15 residues. In germline, CDR1 is SGHDN, CDR2 FVKESK. The V gene end was trimmed by 4 bases and the J gene end by 7 bases; junction bases not matched to a gene: 11.

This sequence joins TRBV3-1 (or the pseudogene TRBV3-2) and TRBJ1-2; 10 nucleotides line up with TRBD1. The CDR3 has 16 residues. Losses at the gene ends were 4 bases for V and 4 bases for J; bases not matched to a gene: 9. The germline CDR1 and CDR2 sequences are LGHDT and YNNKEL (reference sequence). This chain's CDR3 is CASSLRGQGLTYGYTF. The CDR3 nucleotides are TGTGCCAGCAGCCTCCGGGGACAGGGGTTAACCTATGGCTACACCTTC.

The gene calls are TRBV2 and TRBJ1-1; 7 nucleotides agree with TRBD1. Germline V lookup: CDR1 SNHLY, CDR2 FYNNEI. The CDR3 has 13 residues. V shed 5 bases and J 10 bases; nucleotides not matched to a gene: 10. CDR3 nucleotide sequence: TGTGCCAGCAGTATACAGGGGTCGGGGGTAGCTTTCTTT. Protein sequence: CASSIQGSGVAFF.

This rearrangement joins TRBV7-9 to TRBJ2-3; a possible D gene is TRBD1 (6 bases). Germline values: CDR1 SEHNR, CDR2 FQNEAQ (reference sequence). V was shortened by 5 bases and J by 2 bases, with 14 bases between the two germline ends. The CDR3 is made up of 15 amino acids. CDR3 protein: CASSLQGTYTDTQYF. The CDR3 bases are TGTGCCAGCAGCCTACAGGGAACCTACACAGATACGCAGTATTTT.

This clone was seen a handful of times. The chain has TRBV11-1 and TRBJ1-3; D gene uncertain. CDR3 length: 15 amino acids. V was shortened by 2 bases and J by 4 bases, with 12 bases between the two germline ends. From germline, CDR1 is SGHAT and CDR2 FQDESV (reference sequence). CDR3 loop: CASSLLTTTGNTIYF. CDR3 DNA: TGTGCCAGCAGCTTACTGACAACAACGGGAAACACCATATATTTT.

Here the CDR3 DNA reads TGCGCCAGCAGCCAGTACAGGGGAACTGAAGCTTTCTTT. Translation gives CASSQYRGTEAFF. The rearrangement uses TRBV4-1 and TRBJ1-1, with 7 bases aligning to TRBD1. The CDR3 consists of 13 residues. Germline loops: CDR1 MGHRA, CDR2 YSYEKL. Trimming took 3 bases from V and 5 from J; bases not matched to a gene: 3.

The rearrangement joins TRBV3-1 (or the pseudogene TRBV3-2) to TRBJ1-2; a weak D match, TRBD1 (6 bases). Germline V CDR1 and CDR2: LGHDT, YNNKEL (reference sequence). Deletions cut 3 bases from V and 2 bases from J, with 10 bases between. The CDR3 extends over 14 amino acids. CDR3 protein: CASSQDSLNYGYTF. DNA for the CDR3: TGTGCCAGCAGCCAGGACAGCCTGAACTATGGCTACACCTTC.

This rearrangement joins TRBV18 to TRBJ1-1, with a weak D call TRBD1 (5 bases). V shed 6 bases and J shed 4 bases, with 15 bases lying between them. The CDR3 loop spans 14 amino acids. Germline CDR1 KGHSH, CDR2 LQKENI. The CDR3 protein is CASSPRGVGTEAFF. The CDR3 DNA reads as TGTGCCAGCTCGCCTCGGGGGGTGGGCACTGAAGCTTTCTTT.

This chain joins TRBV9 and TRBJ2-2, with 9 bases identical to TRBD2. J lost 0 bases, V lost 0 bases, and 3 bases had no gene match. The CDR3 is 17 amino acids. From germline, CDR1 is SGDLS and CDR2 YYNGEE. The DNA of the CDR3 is TGTGCCAGCAGCGTAGTAGGCGGGGGGGCGAACACCGGGGAGCTGTTTTTT. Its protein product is CASSVVGGGANTGELFF. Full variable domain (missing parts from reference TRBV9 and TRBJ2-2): DSGVTQTPKHLITATGQRVTLRCSPRSGDLSVYWYQQSLDQGLQFLIQYYNGEERAKGNILERFSAQQFPDLHSELNLSSLELGDSALYFCASSVVGGGANTGELFFGEGSRLTVL.

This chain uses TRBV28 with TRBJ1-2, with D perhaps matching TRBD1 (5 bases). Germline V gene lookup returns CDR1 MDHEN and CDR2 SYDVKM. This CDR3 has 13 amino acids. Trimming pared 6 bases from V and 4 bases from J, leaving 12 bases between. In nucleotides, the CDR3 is TGTGCCAGCAGCCCCCCGCAGGGCTATGGCTACACCTTC. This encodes CASSPPQGYGYTF.

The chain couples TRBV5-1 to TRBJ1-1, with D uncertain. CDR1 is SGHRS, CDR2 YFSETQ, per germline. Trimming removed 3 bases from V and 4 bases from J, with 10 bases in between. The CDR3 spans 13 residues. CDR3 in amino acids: CASSSGRSTEAFF. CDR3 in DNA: TGCGCCAGCAGCTCGGGGAGGAGCACTGAAGCTTTCTTT.

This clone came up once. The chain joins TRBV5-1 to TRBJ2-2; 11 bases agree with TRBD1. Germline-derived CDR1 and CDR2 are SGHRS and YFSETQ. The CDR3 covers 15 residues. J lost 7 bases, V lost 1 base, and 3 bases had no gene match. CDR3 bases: TGCGCCAGCAGCTTGTTGGGACAGGGGGACGGGGAGCTGTTTTTT. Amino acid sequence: CASSLLGQGDGELFF.

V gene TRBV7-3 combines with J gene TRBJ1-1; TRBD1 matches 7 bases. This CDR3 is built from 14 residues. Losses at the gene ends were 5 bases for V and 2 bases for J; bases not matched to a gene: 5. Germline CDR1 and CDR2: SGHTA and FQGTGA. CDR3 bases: TGTGCCAGCAGCAAGCAGGGGGGAAACACTGAAGCTTTCTTT. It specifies CASSKQGGNTEAFF.

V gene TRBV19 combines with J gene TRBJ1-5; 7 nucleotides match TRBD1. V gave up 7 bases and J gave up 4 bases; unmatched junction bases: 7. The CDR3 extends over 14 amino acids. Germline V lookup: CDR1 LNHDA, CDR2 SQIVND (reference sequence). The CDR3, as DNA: TGTGCCAGTAACAAGCAGGGGGTTAATCAGCCCCAGCATTTT. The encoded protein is CASNKQGVNQPQHF. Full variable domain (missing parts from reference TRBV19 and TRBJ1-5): DGGITQSPKYLFRKEGQNVTLSCEQNLNHDAMYWYRQDPGQGLRLIYYSQIVNDFQKGDIAEGYSVSREKKESFPLTVTSAQKNPTAFYLCASNKQGVNQPQHFGDGTRLSIL.

CDR3 nucleotides: TGTGCCAGCAGCCCCGGGACAGGGTATCCTAATGAAAAACTGTTTTTT. Translation: CASSPGTGYPNEKLFF. This rearrangement joins TRBV11-3 to TRBJ1-4, with TRBD1 matching 9 bases. Trimming removed 5 bases from V and 3 bases from J; junction bases left unmatched: 7. The CDR3 is 16 residues long. From germline, CDR1 is SGHNT and CDR2 YENEEA.

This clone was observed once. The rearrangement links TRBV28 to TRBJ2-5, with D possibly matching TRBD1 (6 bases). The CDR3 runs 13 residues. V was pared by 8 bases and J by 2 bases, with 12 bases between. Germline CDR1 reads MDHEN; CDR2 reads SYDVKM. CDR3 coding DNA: TGTGCCAGCTTCGGACAGAATCAAGAGACCCAGTACTTC. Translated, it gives CASFGQNQETQYF. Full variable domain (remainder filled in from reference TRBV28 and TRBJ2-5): DVKVTQSSRYLVKRTGEKVFLECVQDMDHENMFWYRQDPGLGLRLIYFSYDVKMKEKGDIPEGYSVSREKKERFSLILESASTNQTSMYLCASFGQNQETQYFGPGTRLLVL.

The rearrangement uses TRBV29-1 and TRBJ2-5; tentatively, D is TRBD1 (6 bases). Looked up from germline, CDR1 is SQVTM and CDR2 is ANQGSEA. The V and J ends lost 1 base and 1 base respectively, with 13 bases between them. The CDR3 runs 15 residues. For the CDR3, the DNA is TGCAGCGTTGAAGGGTGGGAAGGGGGCCAAGAGACCCAGTACTTC. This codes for CSVEGWEGGQETQYF.

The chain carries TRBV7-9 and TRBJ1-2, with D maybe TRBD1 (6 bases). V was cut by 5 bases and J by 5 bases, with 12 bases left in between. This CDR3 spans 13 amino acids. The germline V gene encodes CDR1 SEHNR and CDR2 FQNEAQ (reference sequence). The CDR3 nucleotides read TGTGCCAGCAGCCTAGACAGGAGATATGGCTACACCTTC. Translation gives CASSLDRRYGYTF.

This chain's CDR3 is CASRTHQGGGPAYNEQFF. Here the CDR3 DNA reads TGTGCCAGCAGGACCCACCAGGGCGGGGGCCCAGCCTACAATGAGCAGTTCTTC. This rearrangement joins TRBV3-1 (or the pseudogene TRBV3-2) to TRBJ2-1; a weak D match, TRBD2 (7 bases). This CDR3 contains 18 residues. Germline lookup yields CDR1 LGHDT and CDR2 YNNKEL (reference sequence). Trimming pared 6 bases from V and 2 bases from J, leaving 23 bases between.

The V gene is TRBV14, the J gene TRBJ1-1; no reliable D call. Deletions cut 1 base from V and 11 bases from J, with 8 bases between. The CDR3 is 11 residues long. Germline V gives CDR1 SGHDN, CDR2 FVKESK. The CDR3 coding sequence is TGTGCCAGCAGCCAAGGGCTTCTGGCTTTCTTT. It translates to CASSQGLLAFF.

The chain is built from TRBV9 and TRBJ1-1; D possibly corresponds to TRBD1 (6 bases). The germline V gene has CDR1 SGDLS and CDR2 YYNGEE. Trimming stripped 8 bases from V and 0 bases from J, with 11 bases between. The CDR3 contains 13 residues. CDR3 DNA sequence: TGTGCCAGACAGGGTAAGATGAACACTGAAGCTTTCTTT. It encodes CARQGKMNTEAFF.

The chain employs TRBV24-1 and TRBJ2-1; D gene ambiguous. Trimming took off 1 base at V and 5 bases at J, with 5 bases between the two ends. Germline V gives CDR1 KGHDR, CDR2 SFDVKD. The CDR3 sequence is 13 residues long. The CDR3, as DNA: TGTGCCACCAGTGATTTCGAGAACAATGAGCAGTTCTTC. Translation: CATSDFENNEQFF.

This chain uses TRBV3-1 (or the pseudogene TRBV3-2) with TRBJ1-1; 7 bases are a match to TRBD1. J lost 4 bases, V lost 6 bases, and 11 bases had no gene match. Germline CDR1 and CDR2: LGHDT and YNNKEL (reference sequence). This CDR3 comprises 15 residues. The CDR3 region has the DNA TGTGCCAGCAGTCCCGACAGGGCGGAGGGCACTGAAGCTTTCTTT. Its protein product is CASSPDRAEGTEAFF.